This T cell receptor beta chain was identified during a study of T cell repertoires in cytomegalovirus infection. Study information: Public TCR beta signature analysis indicated the presence of both CMV infection and matching HLA type.

Germline V gene data show CDR1 as SGHNT and CDR2 as YENEEA. There are 17 residues in the CDR3. On this clonotype: Its antigen is unidentified. A read error may produce the germline difference seen at one junction end.

TCRdb re-called the reads with MiXCR, one entry per CDR3 protein. The data contain about 100,000 distinct CDR3 sequences, 20% to 30% of them seen just once; the ten biggest clones take up about two fifths. The study's findings and limits: Ex vivo, HLA-C-restricted CMV-specific TCR beta clonotypes prevailed over the rest of the response. Based on cumulative public TCR beta family frequency, carriers of CMV plus the relevant HLA were identified.

The sample consisted of CD8+ T cells from PBMCs. This chain links TRBV11-3 with TRBJ2-3; 11 nucleotides line up with TRBD2. The receptor comes from a human donor in good health (CMV status not recorded). Some clones in this sample may be carry-over from other donors' samples. The CDR3 is CARSLGPLAGVKDTQYF. DNA of the CDR3: TGTGCCCGCAGCTTAGGTCCACTAGCGGGAGTAAAGGATACGCAGTATTTT.